The T cell receptor beta chain under discussion was sequenced for a study of tumor-infiltrating lymphocytes in localized non-small cell lung cancer. Study-level information: Some samples were collected after neoadjuvant chemotherapy; smokers, never-smokers and several histologies were included. Study-wide results and caveats: Not all patients were TCR sequenced, owing to tissue quantity. Different pieces of the same tissue were used for each assay.

As regards this clone: What it recognizes is unknown.

Only in-frame clones appear in the TCRdb table, and some are missing; sequencing was by immunoSEQ multiplex PCR. This table holds over 10,000 clones, roughly 80% found once. Germline V lookup: CDR1 GTSNPN, CDR2 SVGIG (reference sequence). Trimming removed 3 bases at V and 8 bases at J, with 19 bases between. The CDR3 consists of 14 residues. The sequence was collected from a human donor with non-small cell lung cancer. Material: uninvolved lung tissue not adjacent to the tumor. The J gene is TRBJ1-2, the V gene TRBV30; no reliable D call. The CDR3 sequence: CAWRIDGFSGGYTF. The DNA of the CDR3 is TGTGCCTGGAGAATCGACGGGTTCTCGGGAGGCTACACCTTC.